The clone carrying this T cell receptor beta chain was observed a handful of times. Using unique molecular identifiers, the investigators prepared the TCRbeta library. Each CDR3 protein is one row after TCRdb ran MiXCR on the PCR reads. The sample has 600,000 to 700,000 distinct CDR3 sequences, roughly 17% seen once. This entry belongs to a study of T-cell reconstitution after alpha-beta-depleted transplantation in children. This CDR3 comprises 14 residues. Germline V gives CDR1 SEHNR, CDR2 FQNEAQ (reference sequence). V lost 3 bases and J lost 5; bases outside the gene matches: 6. The receptor was derived from a human donor who donated a stem cell graft to a child with acute myeloid leukemia. The sequences come from PBMCs from the stem cell graft donor, collected from the stem cell graft. This chain uses TRBV7-9 with TRBJ2-5, with 7 bases that match TRBD1. The CDR3, as DNA: TGTGCCAGCAGCTTCCCCGACAGGGAGGAGACCCAGTACTTC. Translating it yields CASSFPDREETQYF. The variable domain in full, completed from reference TRBV7-9 and TRBJ2-5, reads DTGVSQNPRHKITKRGQNVTFRCDPISEHNRLYWYRQTLGQGPEFLTYFQNEAQLEKSRLLSDRFSAERPKGSFSTLEIQRTEQGDSAMYLCASSFPDREETQYFGPGTRLLVL.